The rows below give T cell receptor beta chains drawn from one sample of a study of shared clonotypes between healthy human individuals. Repertoires were generated with immunoSEQ multiplex PCR, while TCRdb's copy carries only in-frame clones and drops some. The data contain some 500,000 clones, roughly four fifths of them singletons. Sequencing input: PBMCs. The receptors derive from a middle-aged woman in good health. Some clones in this sample may be carry-over from other donors' samples. The CDR3 runs from the conserved cysteine through the conserved F or W. A D gene is named only where the DNA matches it firmly. Not every row has a clone size; where given, it reads once, few, many or a size class.

cdr3_aa cdr3_nt clone_size d_call j_call v_call
CASSSAQGAAKNIQYF TGTGCCAGCAGTTCAGCCCAGGGGGCCGCCAAAAACATTCAGTACTTC . TRBD1 TRBJ2-4 TRBV28
CASSLAPGQGSYNEQFF TGTGCCAGCAGCTTAGCCCCGGGACAGGGCTCCTACAATGAGCAGTTCTTC . TRBD1 TRBJ2-1 TRBV7-9
CASRDADRGYEQYF TGTGCCAGCAGAGACGCGGACAGGGGCTACGAGCAGTACTTC . TRBD1 TRBJ2-7 TRBV27
CASSFGTSGASTDTQYF TGTGCCAGCAGCTTTGGGACTAGCGGGGCGAGCACAGATACGCAGTATTTT . TRBD2 TRBJ2-3 TRBV5-4
CASSLREGDTQYF TGTGCCAGCAGCTTAAGGGAGGGGGATACGCAGTATTTT . TRBD2 TRBJ2-3 TRBV7-3
CASSFHRVTGGDITEAFF TGTGCCAGCAGCTTCCATCGGGTGACAGGGGGCGATATAACTGAAGCTTTCTTT many TRBD1 TRBJ1-1 TRBV11-2
CASSVAPTGGADTQYF TGTGCCAGCAGCGTAGCCCCTACAGGGGGCGCGGATACGCAGTATTTT . TRBD1 TRBJ2-3 TRBV9
CASSPKSGGDYEQYF TGTGCCAGCAGCCCAAAGTCAGGGGGCGACTACGAGCAGTACTTC . TRBD1 TRBJ2-7 TRBV7-2
CASSGTADSYEQYF TGTGCCAGCAGTGGGACAGCAGACTCCTACGAGCAGTACTTC . . TRBJ2-7 TRBV6-1
CAWSVFSGSYEQYF TGTGCCTGGAGTGTTTTTAGCGGGAGCTACGAGCAGTACTTC . TRBD2 TRBJ2-7 TRBV30
CASRTGRSFTEAFF TGTGCCAGCAGAACAGGGAGGTCTTTCACTGAAGCTTTCTTT . . TRBJ1-1 TRBV28
CASSQVSAYEQYF TGTGCCAGCAGTCAGGTCAGCGCCTACGAGCAGTACTTC . . TRBJ2-7 TRBV6-1
CASSLGQEIEKLFF TGTGCCAGCAGTTTGGGACAGGAGATTGAAAAACTGTTTTTT . TRBD1 TRBJ1-4 TRBV28
CASSESSGTSGGNEQFF TGCGCCAGCAGTGAGTCTTCCGGCACTAGCGGGGGGAATGAGCAGTTCTTC . TRBD2 TRBJ2-1 TRBV10-2
CASSQGQGGKAEAFF TGCGCCAGCAGCCAAGGACAGGGGGGGAAGGCTGAAGCTTTCTTT . TRBD1 TRBJ1-1 TRBV4-1
CASSVFGTGRTDTQYF TGTGCCAGCAGCGTATTTGGGACAGGACGCACAGATACGCAGTATTTT . TRBD1 TRBJ2-3 TRBV9
CAWSLRRGVSYNEQFF TGTGCCTGGAGTCTTAGGAGGGGGGTCTCCTACAATGAGCAGTTCTTC once . TRBJ2-1 TRBV30
CASSQDGSEAFF TGCGCCAGCAGCCAAGATGGATCCGAAGCTTTCTTT . . TRBJ1-1 TRBV4-1
CASSTSAGSYNEQFF TGTGCCAGCAGTACTAGCGCTGGGAGCTACAATGAGCAGTTCTTC . TRBD2 TRBJ2-1 TRBV7-3
CASSWGRDFAQETQYF TGCGCCAGCAGCTGGGGCCGGGACTTTGCTCAAGAGACCCAGTACTTC . . TRBJ2-5 TRBV5-1
CAWSPLAGGTDTQYF TGTGCCTGGAGTCCCTTAGCGGGAGGGACAGATACGCAGTATTTT . TRBD2 TRBJ2-3 TRBV30
CASSQGSLAGAVEQYF TGTGCCAGCAGCCAAGGATCACTAGCGGGAGCGGTCGAGCAGTACTTC few TRBD2 TRBJ2-7 TRBV4-2
CASSLLIQSSYEQYF TGTGCCAGCAGCTTGTTAATACAGAGCTCCTACGAGCAGTACTTC . . TRBJ2-7 TRBV5-6
CASSLVAGGIYEQYF TGTGCCAGCAGCTTAGTAGCGGGAGGGATCTACGAGCAGTACTTC . TRBD2 TRBJ2-7 TRBV7-2
CASSPIGGDHNEQFF TGTGCCAGCTCACCCATCGGGGGGGACCACAATGAGCAGTTCTTC . TRBD2 TRBJ2-1 TRBV18
CASSHPGQGGPGEQYF TGTGCCAGCAGCCACCCCGGGCAGGGAGGGCCGGGCGAGCAGTACTTC . TRBD2 TRBJ2-7 TRBV4-2
CASSGQVINQPQHF TGTGCCAGCAGCGGACAGGTTATCAATCAGCCCCAGCATTTT . TRBD1 TRBJ1-5 TRBV6-1
CASSLGQALTYEQYF TGCGCCAGCAGCTTGGGGCAGGCCCTGACCTACGAGCAGTACTTC . . TRBJ2-7 TRBV5-1
CASSLGLAGTDTQYF TGCGCCAGCAGCTTGGGACTAGCAGGCACAGATACGCAGTATTTT . TRBD2 TRBJ2-3 TRBV5-1
CASSSGEGRGELFF TGTGCCAGCAGTTCTGGGGAGGGGCGCGGGGAGCTGTTTTTT . TRBD2 TRBJ2-2 TRBV6-6
CASSRTSEVGTQYF TGTGCCAGCAGTCGGACTAGCGAGGTTGGGACCCAGTACTTC . TRBD2 TRBJ2-5 TRBV6-5
CASSPGPSGSYEQYF TGTGCCAGCAGTCCAGGGCCTAGCGGTTCCTACGAGCAGTACTTC many TRBD2 TRBJ2-7 TRBV27